Each of the 21 T cell receptor beta chains below was sequenced from the same sample in a study of blood T cells in healthy people across ages. The authors ran a second PCR of roughly 6 to 12 cycles using a sample-barcoded 5' primer and a J-beta primer mix. TCRdb re-analysed the 5' RACE reads in MiXCR, keeping a single row per CDR3 protein. The profile shows hundreds of thousands of distinct CDR3 sequences, roughly 50% of them singletons. Sequencing was performed on blood. Receptors originate from a man aged 35-49 years in good health.

The V gene is TRBV29-1, the J gene TRBJ2-2; D tentatively reads TRBD1 or TRBD2 (5 bases each). Germline CDR1 and CDR2: SQVTM and ANQGSEA. The CDR3 consists of 14 residues. Trimming left V 6 bases short and J 2 bases short, with 13 bases between. CDR3 residues: CSVKGPLNTGELFF. The CDR3 bases are TGCAGCGTGAAGGGACCACTTAACACCGGGGAGCTGTTTTTT.

V is TRBV19 and J is TRBJ2-5; TRBD1 agrees at 9 bases. The ends lost 7 bases at V and 7 bases at J; junction bases unmatched: 7. The CDR3 sequence is 13 residues long. Germline values: CDR1 LNHDA, CDR2 SQIVND (reference sequence). The CDR3 region is CASTGTGGGTQYF. Here the CDR3 DNA reads TGTGCCAGTACCGGCACAGGGGGCGGGACCCAGTACTTC.

This sequence joins TRBV7-2 and TRBJ1-4, with no clear D. Germline V gives CDR1 SGHTA, CDR2 FQGNSA. Deletions cut 1 base from V and 2 bases from J, with 8 bases between. CDR3 length: 15 residues. CDR3 sequence: CASSLGPWTNEKLFF. In DNA form, the CDR3 reads TGTGCCAGCAGCTTAGGTCCCTGGACTAATGAAAAACTGTTTTTT. Combining the CDR3 with reference TRBV7-2 and TRBJ1-4 gives the whole variable domain GAGVSQSPSNKVTEKGKDVELRCDPISGHTALYWYRQSLGQGLEFLIYFQGNSAPDKSGLPSDRFSAERTGGSVSTLTIQRTQQEDSAVYLCASSLGPWTNEKLFFGSGTQLSVL.

This clonotype has only a few counts. V is TRBV6-5 and J is TRBJ2-2; 9 bases align to TRBD1. CDR1 is MNHEY, CDR2 SVGAGI, per germline. The length of the CDR3 is 14 residues. V lost 9 bases to trimming and J lost 4 bases; unmatched junction nucleotides: 6. The CDR3 nucleotides read TGTGCCAGTGGGGGACAGGGTGGCACCGGGGAGCTGTTTTTT. As protein: CASGGQGGTGELFF.

The rearrangement joins TRBV29-1 to TRBJ2-5, with 12 positions matching TRBD2. Germline V gene data show CDR1 as SQVTM and CDR2 as ANQGSEA. J gave up 2 bases and V 6 bases, and 1 base lay outside the gene matches. The CDR3 totals 13 residues. In DNA form, the CDR3 reads TGCAGCGTGACTAGCGGGGGACAAGAGACCCAGTACTTC. Its translation: CSVTSGGQETQYF.

This sequence joins TRBV7-9 and TRBJ2-1, with D maybe TRBD2 (5 bases). CDR1 is SEHNR and CDR2 is FQNEAQ in the germline V gene (reference sequence). The CDR3 sequence is 14 residues long. Between the trimmed V and J ends, which lost 6 bases and 1 base, there was a span of 10 bases. The CDR3 loop is CASSPTSSYNEQFF. In DNA form, the CDR3 reads TGTGCCAGCAGTCCCACTAGTTCCTACAATGAGCAGTTCTTC.

This clonotype was counted a few times. J is TRBJ1-2 and V is TRBV7-2; possible D gene TRBD1, 6 bases. Germline V CDR1 and CDR2: SGHTA, FQGNSA. V lost 0 bases, J lost 8 bases, and 16 bases lay in between. The CDR3 totals 15 residues. CDR3 in amino acids: CASSLAQGEGGGYTF. The CDR3, as DNA: TGTGCCAGCAGCTTAGCACAGGGAGAAGGAGGAGGCTACACCTTC.

This clonotype has more than one count but fewer than ten. This chain connects TRBV12-3 or TRBV12-4 to TRBJ2-5; TRBD1 matches 9 bases. This CDR3 is built from 15 residues. Trimming removed 3 bases from V and 1 base from J; junction bases left unmatched: 3. The CDR3 reads CASSLGTGSQETQYF. CDR3 coding DNA: TGTGCCAGCAGTTTGGGGACAGGGAGCCAAGAGACCCAGTACTTC.

This clonotype was counted a few times. Mismatch with germline at one junction end may stem from a read error. The chain combines TRBV29-1 with TRBJ2-1, with D perhaps matching TRBD1 (6 bases). This CDR3 region has 14 residues. In germline, CDR1 is SQVTM, CDR2 ANQGSEA. The CDR3, as DNA: TGCAGCGGTGAAACAGGGAGCTCCTACAATGAGCAGTTCTTC. Its translation: CSGETGSSYNEQFF.

The DNA for the CDR3 is TGTGCCAGCAGCGAACAGGGGAACACCGGGGAGCTGTTTTTT. Amino acids: CASSEQGNTGELFF. The chain uses TRBV7-2 and TRBJ2-2; tentatively, D is TRBD1 (6 bases). Germline CDR1 is SGHTA and CDR2 is FQGNSA. The CDR3 runs 14 residues. The V gene lost 5 bases and the J gene lost 1 base, with 8 bases spanning the gap.

This clonotype was observed a few times. The chain has TRBV28 and TRBJ1-2; 8 positions match TRBD1. After removal of 7 bases from V and 2 bases from J, the junction contained 6 bases not matched to a gene. Germline CDR1 MDHEN, CDR2 SYDVKM. The CDR3 runs 14 residues. CDR3 in DNA: TGTGCCAGCATCCAGGGGGCGCGAAACTATGGCTACACCTTC. This sequence encodes CASIQGARNYGYTF.

On this clonotype: A read error may produce the germline difference seen at one junction end. The gene calls are TRBV7-2 and TRBJ2-3, with 7 bases that match TRBD1. The CDR3 is made up of 15 amino acids. The germline V gene encodes CDR1 SGHTA and CDR2 FQGNSA. The CDR3 nucleotides are TGTGCCGGCAGCGTTCGACAGGGTCGCACAGATACGCAGTATTTT. It specifies CAGSVRQGRTDTQYF. Full variable domain (rest looked up from reference TRBV7-2 and TRBJ2-3): GAGVSQSPSNKVTEKGKDVELRCDPISGHTALYWYRQSLGQGLEFLIYFQGNSAPDKSGLPSDRFSAERTGGSVSTLTIQRTQQEDSAVYLCAGSVRQGRTDTQYFGPGTRLTVL.

The V and J genes are TRBV18 and TRBJ2-5; D gene uncertain. The V and J ends lost 3 bases and 5 bases respectively, with 13 bases between them. CDR1 and CDR2 (germline): KGHSH, LQKENI. The CDR3 length is 14 residues. This CDR3 reads CASSPLRNRETQYF. The DNA of the CDR3 is TGTGCCAGCTCACCTCTAAGGAACCGGGAGACCCAGTACTTC. The full variable domain, completed using reference TRBV18 and TRBJ2-5, is NAGVMQNPRHLVRRRGQEARLRCSPMKGHSHVYWYRQLPEEGLKFMVYLQKENIIDESGMPKERFSAEFPKEGPSILRIQQVVRGDSAAYFCASSPLRNRETQYFGPGTRLLVL.

The CDR3 DNA follows: TGCAGTGCTAGGTCTGGAGTGGGAATCACAGGCAATCAGCCCCAGCATTTT. Protein product: CSARSGVGITGNQPQHF. This chain joins TRBV20-1 and TRBJ1-5; D is ambiguous. Germline CDR1 and CDR2: DFQATT and SNEGSKA (reference sequence). The length of the CDR3 is 17 residues. V gave up 3 bases and J gave up 2 bases, with 20 bases separating them.

This clonotype was detected only a few times. This sequence joins TRBV27 and TRBJ2-7; a possible D gene is TRBD1 (7 bases). V was pared by 6 bases and J by 4 bases, with 13 bases between. Germline values: CDR1 MNHEY, CDR2 SMNVEV (reference sequence). The CDR3 consists of 13 residues. The CDR3 here is CASRPTGRYEQYF. Here the CDR3 DNA reads TGTGCCAGCAGGCCGACAGGGAGGTACGAGCAGTACTTC.

V and J are TRBV3-1 and TRBJ1-2; D perhaps matches TRBD1 (6 bases). V dropped 3 bases and J dropped 7 bases, with 12 bases sitting between them. Germline V gives CDR1 LGHDT, CDR2 YNNKEL (reference sequence). This CDR3 has 13 amino acids. CDR3 in DNA: TGTGCCAGCAGCCAGAACAGGGAGCGTGGCTACACCTTC. It codes for CASSQNRERGYTF.

Worth noting for this clonotype: This clone may be a read error of a much larger clone one base away. The genes are TRBV15 and TRBJ1-5; D might be TRBD1 (6 bases). The CDR3 runs to 16 residues. Germline loops: CDR1 LNHNV, CDR2 YYDKDF (reference sequence). The CDR3 DNA reads as TGTGCCGCCAGCAGCGGGAGGGGGGGGAGCAATCAGCCCCAGCATTTT. Encoded protein: CAASSGRGGSNQPQHF.

This clonotype appeared many times. The chain has TRBV9 and TRBJ2-5; 9 bases are shared with TRBD1. The CDR3 spans 16 residues. Germline CDR1 and CDR2: SGDLS and YYNGEE. V shed 0 bases and J 0 bases; nucleotides not matched to a gene: 3. The CDR3 reads CASSVGGQGYQETQYF. CDR3 nucleotide sequence: TGTGCCAGCAGCGTAGGCGGACAGGGGTACCAAGAGACCCAGTACTTC. The whole variable domain, filled in from reference TRBV9 and TRBJ2-5, reads DSGVTQTPKHLITATGQRVTLRCSPRSGDLSVYWYQQSLDQGLQFLIQYYNGEERAKGNILERFSAQQFPDLHSELNLSSLELGDSALYFCASSVGGQGYQETQYFGPGTRLLVL.

J is TRBJ2-1 and V is TRBV6-2 or TRBV6-3; the D gene is possibly TRBD1 (6 bases). Looked up from germline, CDR1 is MNHEY and CDR2 is SVGEGT. Between the trimmed V and J ends, which lost 0 bases and 6 bases, there was a span of 9 bases. The length of the CDR3 is 14 residues. CDR3 sequence: CASSYSNRANEQFF. CDR3 bases: TGTGCCAGCAGTTACTCGAACAGGGCCAATGAGCAGTTCTTC.

This clonotype has a handful of counts. This sequence joins TRBV27 and TRBJ1-2; 7 bases align to TRBD1. V shed 6 bases and J 5 bases; nucleotides not matched to a gene: 9. This CDR3 region has 14 residues. Germline V gene lookup returns CDR1 MNHEY and CDR2 SMNVEV (reference sequence). CDR3 nucleotide sequence: TGTGCCAGCAGACCTGCAGGGGGGCATTATGGCTACACCTTC. As protein: CASRPAGGHYGYTF.

This clonotype has just a few counts. The rearrangement links TRBV29-1 to TRBJ1-2, with 10 positions matching TRBD1. CDR1 is SQVTM and CDR2 is ANQGSEA in the germline V gene. J was trimmed by 8 bases and V by 3 bases; bases with no gene match: 9. This CDR3 is built from 14 residues. This CDR3 reads CSVDLATGGRGYTF. DNA for the CDR3: TGCAGCGTTGATTTGGCGACAGGGGGCCGAGGCTACACCTTC.